The clone carrying this T cell receptor beta chain appeared a few times. What it recognizes is unknown. These data originate in a study of CD8+CD57+ T cells in acquired aplastic anemia. Study-level information: Sorted CD4+ and CD8+ cell DNA averaged roughly 3 ug. Healthy donors averaged around 11 million reads for CD4+ cells. Broader study findings: In common between the patients and the controls were more than 25 CD8+ CDR3 sequences. CD8+ Simpson's diversity did not differ significantly between patients and controls.

Genomic DNA served as template for TCR beta VDJ and CDR3 profiling. TCRdb fed the reads into MiXCR, producing one record per CDR3 protein. Of about 220,000 distinct CDR3 sequences in the sample, roughly 33% were seen once. The CDR3 contains 15 residues. Germline values: CDR1 LGHDT, CDR2 YNNKEL (reference sequence). The J segment lost 6 bases and the V segment lost 3 bases, leaving 4 bases of the junction unmatched. The sequenced sample was sorted CD4+, CD8+, or CD8+CD57+ T cells (not recorded which) from PBMCs. The TCR comes from a human donor in good health, serving as a control. The rearrangement joins TRBV3-1 to TRBJ2-2, with TRBD2 matching 10 bases. CDR3 sequence reads: CASSHLAGEAGELFF. CDR3 nucleotide sequence: TGTGCCAGCAGCCACCTAGCGGGAGAAGCCGGGGAGCTGTTTTTT.